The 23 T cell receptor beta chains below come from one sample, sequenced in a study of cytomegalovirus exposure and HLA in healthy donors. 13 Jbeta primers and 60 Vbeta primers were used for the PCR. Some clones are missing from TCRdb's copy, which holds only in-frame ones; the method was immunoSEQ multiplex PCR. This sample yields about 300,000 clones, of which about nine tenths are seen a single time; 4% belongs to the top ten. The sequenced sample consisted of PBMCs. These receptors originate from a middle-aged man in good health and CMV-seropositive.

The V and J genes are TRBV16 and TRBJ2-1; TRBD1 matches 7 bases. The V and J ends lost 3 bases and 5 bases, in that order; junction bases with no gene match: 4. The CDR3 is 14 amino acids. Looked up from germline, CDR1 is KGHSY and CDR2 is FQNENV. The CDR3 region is CASSQWTGNNEQFF. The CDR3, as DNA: TGTGCCAGCAGCCAGTGGACAGGCAACAATGAGCAGTTCTTC.

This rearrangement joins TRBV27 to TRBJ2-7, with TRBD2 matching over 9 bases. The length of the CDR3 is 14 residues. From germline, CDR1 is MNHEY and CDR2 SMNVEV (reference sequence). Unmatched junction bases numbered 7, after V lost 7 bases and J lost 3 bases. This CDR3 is CASTSGTSNYEQYF. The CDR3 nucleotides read TGTGCCAGCACCTCCGGGACTAGCAACTACGAGCAGTACTTC.

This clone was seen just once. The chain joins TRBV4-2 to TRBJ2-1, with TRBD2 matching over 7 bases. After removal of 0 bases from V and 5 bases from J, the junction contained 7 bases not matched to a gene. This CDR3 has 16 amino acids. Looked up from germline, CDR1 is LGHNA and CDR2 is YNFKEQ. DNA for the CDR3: TGTGCCAGCAGCCAAGAGGGCGGGAGAGGGGACAATGAGCAGTTCTTC. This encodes CASSQEGGRGDNEQFF.

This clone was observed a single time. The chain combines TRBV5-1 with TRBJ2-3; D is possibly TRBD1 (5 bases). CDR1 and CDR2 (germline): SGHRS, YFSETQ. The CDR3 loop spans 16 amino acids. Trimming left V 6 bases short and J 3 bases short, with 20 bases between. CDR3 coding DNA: TGCGCCAGCACCTTCTCGGCAGGGCGCAGAACAGATACGCAGTATTTT. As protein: CASTFSAGRRTDTQYF.

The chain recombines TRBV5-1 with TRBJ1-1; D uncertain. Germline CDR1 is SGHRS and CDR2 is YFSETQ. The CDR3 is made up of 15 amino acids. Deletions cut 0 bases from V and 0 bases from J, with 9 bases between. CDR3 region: CASSLEEYMNTEAFF. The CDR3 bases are TGCGCCAGCAGCTTGGAAGAATACATGAACACTGAAGCTTTCTTT.

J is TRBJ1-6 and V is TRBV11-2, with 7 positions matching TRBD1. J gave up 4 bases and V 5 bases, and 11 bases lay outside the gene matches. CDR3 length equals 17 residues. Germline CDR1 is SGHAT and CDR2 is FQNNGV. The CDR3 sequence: CASSRQGSRLYNSPLHF. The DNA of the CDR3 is TGTGCCAGCAGCCGACAGGGCTCTCGCCTGTATAATTCACCCCTCCACTTT.

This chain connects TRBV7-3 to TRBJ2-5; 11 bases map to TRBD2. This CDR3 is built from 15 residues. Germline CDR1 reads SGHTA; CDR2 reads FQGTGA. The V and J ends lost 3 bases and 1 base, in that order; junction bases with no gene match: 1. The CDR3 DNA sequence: TGTGCCAGCAGCTTCACTAGCGGGGGCCAAGAGACCCAGTACTTC. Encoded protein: CASSFTSGGQETQYF.

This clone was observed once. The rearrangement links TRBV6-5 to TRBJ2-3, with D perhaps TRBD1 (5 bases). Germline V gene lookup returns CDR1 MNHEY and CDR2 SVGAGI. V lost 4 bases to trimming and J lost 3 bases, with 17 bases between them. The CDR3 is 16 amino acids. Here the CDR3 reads CASSSLPAGKTDTQYF. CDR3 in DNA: TGTGCCAGCAGTTCCCTCCCGGCAGGGAAAACAGATACGCAGTATTTT.

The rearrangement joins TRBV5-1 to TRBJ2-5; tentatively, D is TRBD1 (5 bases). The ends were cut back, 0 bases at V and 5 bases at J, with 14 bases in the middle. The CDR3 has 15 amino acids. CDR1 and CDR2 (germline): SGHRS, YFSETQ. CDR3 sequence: CASSLVSQGEETQYF. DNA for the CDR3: TGCGCCAGCAGCTTGGTTAGTCAGGGTGAGGAGACCCAGTACTTC.

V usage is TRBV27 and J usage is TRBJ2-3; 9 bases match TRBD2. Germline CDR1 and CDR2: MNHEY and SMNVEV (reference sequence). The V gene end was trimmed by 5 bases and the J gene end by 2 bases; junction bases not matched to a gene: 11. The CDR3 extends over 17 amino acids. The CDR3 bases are TGTGCCAGCAGTACCCAAATGCGGGGGGGGAACACAGATACGCAGTATTTT. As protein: CASSTQMRGGNTDTQYF.

CDR3 sequence: CASSSPGQGTYEQYF. CDR3 bases: TGTGCCAGCAGTTCCCCGGGACAGGGAACCTACGAGCAGTACTTC. The chain combines TRBV28 with TRBJ2-7, with 9 bases aligning to TRBD1. This CDR3 is 15 amino acids long. The V and J ends lost 4 bases and 2 bases, in that order; junction bases with no gene match: 6. The germline CDR1 and CDR2 sequences are MDHEN and SYDVKM.

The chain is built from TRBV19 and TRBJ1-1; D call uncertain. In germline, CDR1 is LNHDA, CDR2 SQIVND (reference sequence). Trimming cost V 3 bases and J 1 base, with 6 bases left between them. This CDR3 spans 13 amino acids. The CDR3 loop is CASSIRGNTEAFF. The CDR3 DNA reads TGTGCCAGTAGTATTAGAGGGAACACTGAAGCTTTCTTT.

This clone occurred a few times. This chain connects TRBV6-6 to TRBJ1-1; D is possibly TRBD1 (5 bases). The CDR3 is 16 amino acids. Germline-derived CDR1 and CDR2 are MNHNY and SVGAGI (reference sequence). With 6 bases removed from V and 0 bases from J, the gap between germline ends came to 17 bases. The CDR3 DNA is TGTGCCAGCAGCGAGATACAGGCTGTCATGAACACTGAAGCTTTCTTT. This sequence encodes CASSEIQAVMNTEAFF.

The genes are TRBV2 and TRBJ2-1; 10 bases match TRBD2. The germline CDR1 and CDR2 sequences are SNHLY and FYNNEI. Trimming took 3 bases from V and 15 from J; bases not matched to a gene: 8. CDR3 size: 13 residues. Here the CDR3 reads CASSEEREGSPFF. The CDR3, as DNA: TGTGCCAGCAGTGAGGAGCGGGAGGGTTCGCCGTTCTTC.

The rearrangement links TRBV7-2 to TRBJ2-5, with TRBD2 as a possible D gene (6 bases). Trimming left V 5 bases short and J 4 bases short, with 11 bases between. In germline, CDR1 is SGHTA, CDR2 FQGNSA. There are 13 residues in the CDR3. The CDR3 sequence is CASSPLGGETQYF. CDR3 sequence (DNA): TGTGCCAGCAGCCCCCTGGGGGGAGAGACCCAGTACTTC.

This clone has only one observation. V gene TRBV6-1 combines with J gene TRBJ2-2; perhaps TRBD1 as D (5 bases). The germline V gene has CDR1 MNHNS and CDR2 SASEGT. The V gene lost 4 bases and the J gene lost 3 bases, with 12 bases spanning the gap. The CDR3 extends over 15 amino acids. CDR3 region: CASSGTHRDTGELFF. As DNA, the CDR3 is TGTGCCAGCAGTGGGACACACCGGGACACCGGGGAGCTGTTTTTT.

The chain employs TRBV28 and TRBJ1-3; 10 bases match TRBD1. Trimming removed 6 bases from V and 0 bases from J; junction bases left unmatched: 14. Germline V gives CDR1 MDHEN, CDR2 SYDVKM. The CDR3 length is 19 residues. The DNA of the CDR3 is TGTGCCAGCAGCGGTAGGGACAGGGGTTCCCGACGCTCTGGAAACACCATATATTTT. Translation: CASSGRDRGSRRSGNTIYF.

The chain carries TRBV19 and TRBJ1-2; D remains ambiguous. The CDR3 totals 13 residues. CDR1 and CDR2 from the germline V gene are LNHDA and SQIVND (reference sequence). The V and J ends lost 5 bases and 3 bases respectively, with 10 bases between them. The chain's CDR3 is CASSPGSDYGYTF. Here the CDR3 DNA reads TGTGCCAGTAGTCCGGGTAGCGACTATGGCTACACCTTC.

CDR3 residues: CASRRGLVYEQYF. CDR3 in DNA: TGTGCCAGCAGACGCGGACTAGTCTACGAGCAGTACTTC. The chain employs TRBV6-5 and TRBJ2-7, with 7 positions matching TRBD2. The CDR3 loop spans 13 amino acids. CDR1 and CDR2 from the germline V gene are MNHEY and SVGAGI. Losses at the gene ends were 6 bases for V and 3 bases for J; bases not matched to a gene: 5.

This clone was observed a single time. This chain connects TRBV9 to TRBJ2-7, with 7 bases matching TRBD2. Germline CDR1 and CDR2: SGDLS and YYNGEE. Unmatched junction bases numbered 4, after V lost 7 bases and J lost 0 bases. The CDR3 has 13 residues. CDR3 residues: CASGRGDSYEQYF. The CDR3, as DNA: TGTGCCAGCGGCCGGGGGGACTCCTACGAGCAGTACTTC.

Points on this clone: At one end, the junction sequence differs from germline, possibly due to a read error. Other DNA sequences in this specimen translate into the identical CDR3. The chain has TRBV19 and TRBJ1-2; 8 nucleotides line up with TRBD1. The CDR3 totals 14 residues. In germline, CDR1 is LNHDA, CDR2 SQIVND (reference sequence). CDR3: CASIRTGLNYGYTF. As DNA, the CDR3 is TGTGCCAGTATCCGGACAGGGTTAAACTACGGCTACACCTTC.

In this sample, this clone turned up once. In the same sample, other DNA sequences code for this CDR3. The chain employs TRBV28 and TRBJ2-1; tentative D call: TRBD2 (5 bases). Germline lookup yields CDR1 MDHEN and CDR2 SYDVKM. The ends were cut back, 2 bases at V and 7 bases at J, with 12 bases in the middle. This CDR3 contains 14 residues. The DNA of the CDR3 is TGTGCCAGCAGTTTACCCGGACTCCTGAATGAGCAGTTCTTC. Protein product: CASSLPGLLNEQFF.

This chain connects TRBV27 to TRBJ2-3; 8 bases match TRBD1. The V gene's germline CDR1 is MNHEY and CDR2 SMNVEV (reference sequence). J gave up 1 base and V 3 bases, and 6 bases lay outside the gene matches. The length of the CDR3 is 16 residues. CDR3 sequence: CASSLLGTGRTDTQYF. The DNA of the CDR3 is TGTGCCAGCAGTTTGCTGGGGACAGGCCGCACAGATACGCAGTATTTT.